A single sample is the source of the 11 T cell receptor beta chains below, sequenced in a study of blood T cell repertoires in COVID-19. Assay: immunoSEQ multiplex PCR; the TCRdb copy retains only in-frame clones and omits some. The sample contains fewer than 400,000 clones, approximately 85% of which appear only once. Source material: PBMCs or T cells enriched from blood (not recorded which). These receptors all come from a man younger than 45 who had recovered from COVID-19.

The chain links TRBV19 to TRBJ1-5; D is undetermined. Germline CDR1 and CDR2: LNHDA and SQIVND (reference sequence). The CDR3 spans 16 residues. Trimming took off 2 bases at V and 1 base at J, with 12 bases between the two ends. CDR3 sequence (DNA): TGTGCCAGTAGTATACTGGCCCCAGGCAGCAATCAGCCCCAGCATTTT. It translates to CASSILAPGSNQPQHF.

This clone was detected only a few times. V is TRBV12-5 and J is TRBJ1-2; the match to TRBD1 covers 7 bases. This CDR3 has 16 residues. V gave up 5 bases and J gave up 6 bases; unmatched junction bases: 15. CDR1 is LGHNT and CDR2 is FRNRAP in the germline V gene. The DNA of the CDR3 is TGTGCTAGTGGTCCCACAGGGGCGCCGGTTTCTGATGGCTACACCTTC. Translated, it gives CASGPTGAPVSDGYTF.

V and J are TRBV19 and TRBJ2-7; 8 bases line up with TRBD2. Germline lookup yields CDR1 LNHDA and CDR2 SQIVND (reference sequence). The CDR3 runs 14 residues. The V gene end was trimmed by 6 bases and the J gene end by 0 bases; junction bases not matched to a gene: 4. CDR3 nucleotide sequence: TGTGCCAGTAGCGGGGGGGGCAGCTCCTACGAGCAGTACTTC. Its translation is CASSGGGSSYEQYF. The full variable domain, completed using reference TRBV19 and TRBJ2-7, is DGGITQSPKYLFRKEGQNVTLSCEQNLNHDAMYWYRQDPGQGLRLIYYSQIVNDFQKGDIAEGYSVSREKKESFPLTVTSAQKNPTAFYLCASSGGGSSYEQYFGPGTRLTVT.

The genes are TRBV30 and TRBJ1-1; 7 nucleotides match TRBD1. This CDR3 has 13 residues. The germline gives CDR1 GTSNPN, CDR2 SVGIG (reference sequence). Trimming removed 3 bases from V and 5 bases from J; junction bases left unmatched: 6. CDR3 DNA: TGTGCCTGGAGAAGACAGGGTCGGACTGAAGCTTTCTTT. Residues: CAWRRQGRTEAFF.

This clone was observed a few times. The genes are TRBV12-5 and TRBJ1-5, with D possibly matching TRBD1 (5 bases). V shed 2 bases and J shed 6 bases, with 8 bases lying between them. The germline V gene encodes CDR1 LGHNT and CDR2 FRNRAP. The CDR3 is made up of 13 amino acids. This CDR3 is CASGLRQGQPQHF. As DNA, the CDR3 is TGTGCTAGTGGTTTGCGTCAGGGTCAGCCCCAGCATTTT.

This clone showed up just a few times. The V gene is TRBV15, the J gene TRBJ2-1; possible D gene TRBD2, 6 bases. Per the germline V gene, CDR1 is LNHNV and CDR2 is YYDKDF (reference sequence). V lost 3 bases and J lost 4, with 7 bases in between. The CDR3 runs 13 residues. The CDR3 region is CATSSGGYNEQFF. The CDR3 DNA reads as TGTGCCACCAGCAGCGGGGGATACAATGAGCAGTTCTTC.

V is TRBV30 and J is TRBJ2-4, with D unresolved. Germline V gene sequence: CDR1 GTSNPN, CDR2 SVGIG (reference sequence). With 3 bases removed from V and 1 base from J, the gap between germline ends came to 13 bases. The CDR3 has 15 residues. CDR3 coding DNA: TGTGCCTGGAGCAGACGGATGGGCGCCAAAAACATTCAGTACTTC. This translates into CAWSRRMGAKNIQYF.

V gene TRBV29-1 combines with J gene TRBJ2-7; 8 nucleotides align to TRBD1. V was pared by 3 bases and J by 1 base, with 5 bases of the junction left unmatched. Per the germline V gene, CDR1 is SQVTM and CDR2 is ANQGSEA. The CDR3 extends over 14 amino acids. Here the CDR3 reads CSVDLTGESYEQYF. The CDR3 DNA sequence: TGCAGCGTTGATCTGACAGGGGAGTCCTACGAGCAGTACTTC.

V is TRBV9 and J is TRBJ2-1, with 8 bases that match TRBD1. The CDR3 has 17 amino acids. The junction had 8 bases not matched to a gene; V was cut back by 1 base and J by 2 bases. Germline CDR1 and CDR2: SGDLS and YYNGEE. Written as DNA, the CDR3 is TGTGCCAGCAGCGTAACTAACGGACAGGGCGCCTACAATGAGCAGTTCTTC. It specifies CASSVTNGQGAYNEQFF. The full variable domain, completed using reference TRBV9 and TRBJ2-1, is DSGVTQTPKHLITATGQRVTLRCSPRSGDLSVYWYQQSLDQGLQFLIQYYNGEERAKGNILERFSAQQFPDLHSELNLSSLELGDSALYFCASSVTNGQGAYNEQFFGPGTRLTVL.

The chain employs TRBV29-1 and TRBJ2-5; 10 nucleotides match TRBD1. Germline CDR1 and CDR2: SQVTM and ANQGSEA. J lost 5 bases, V lost 5 bases, and 8 bases had no gene match. The CDR3 contains 14 residues. Here the CDR3 DNA reads TGCAGCGTTACCGGGACAGGGGTAAGGGAGACCCAGTACTTC. It codes for CSVTGTGVRETQYF.

This clone showed up just once. The gene calls are TRBV15 and TRBJ1-1, with unresolved D. V lost 4 bases and J 8 bases, leaving 5 bases between the germline ends. The V gene's germline CDR1 is LNHNV and CDR2 YYDKDF (reference sequence). This CDR3 spans 10 amino acids. CDR3 region: CATSTAEAFF. In DNA form, the CDR3 reads TGTGCCACCAGCACAGCGGAAGCTTTCTTT.